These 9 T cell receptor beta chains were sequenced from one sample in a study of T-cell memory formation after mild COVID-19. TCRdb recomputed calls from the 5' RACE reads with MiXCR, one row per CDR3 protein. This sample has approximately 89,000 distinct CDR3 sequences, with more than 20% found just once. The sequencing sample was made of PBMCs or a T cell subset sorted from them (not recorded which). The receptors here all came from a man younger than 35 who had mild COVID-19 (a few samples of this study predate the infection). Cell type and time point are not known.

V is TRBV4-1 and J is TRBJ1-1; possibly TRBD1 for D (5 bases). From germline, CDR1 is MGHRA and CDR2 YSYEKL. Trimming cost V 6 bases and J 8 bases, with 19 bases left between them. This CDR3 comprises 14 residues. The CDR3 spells CASSHADGAQEAFF. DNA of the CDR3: TGCGCCAGCAGTCATGCGGACGGGGCCCAAGAAGCTTTCTTT.

The CDR3 reads CTSSQESGGPTDTQYF. CDR3 sequence (DNA): TGCACCAGCAGCCAAGAGAGCGGGGGCCCCACAGATACGCAGTATTTT. The gene calls are TRBV1 and TRBJ2-3; the table's D call, TRBD2, was not checked against the DNA. TRBV1 has pseudogene status. This CDR3 is built from 16 residues.

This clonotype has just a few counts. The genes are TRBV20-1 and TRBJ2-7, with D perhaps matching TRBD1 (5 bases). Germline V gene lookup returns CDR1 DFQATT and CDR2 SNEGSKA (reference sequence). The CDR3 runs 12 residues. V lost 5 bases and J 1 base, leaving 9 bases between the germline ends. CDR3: CSASPGSYEQYF. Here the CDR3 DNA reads TGCAGTGCTTCCCCAGGGTCCTACGAGCAGTACTTC.

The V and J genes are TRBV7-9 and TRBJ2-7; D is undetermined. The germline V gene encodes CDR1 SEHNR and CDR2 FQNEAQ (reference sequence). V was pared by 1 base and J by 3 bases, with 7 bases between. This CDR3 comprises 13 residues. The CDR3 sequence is CASSLGGFYEQYV. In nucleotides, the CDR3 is TGTGCCAGCAGCTTAGGCGGCTTCTACGAGCAGTACGTC.

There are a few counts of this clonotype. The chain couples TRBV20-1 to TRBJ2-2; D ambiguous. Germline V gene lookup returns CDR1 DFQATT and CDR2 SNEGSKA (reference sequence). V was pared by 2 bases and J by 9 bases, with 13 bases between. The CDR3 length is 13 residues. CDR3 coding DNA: TGCAGTGCTAGACGGACGGAACGCCGGGAGCTGTTTTTT. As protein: CSARRTERRELFF.

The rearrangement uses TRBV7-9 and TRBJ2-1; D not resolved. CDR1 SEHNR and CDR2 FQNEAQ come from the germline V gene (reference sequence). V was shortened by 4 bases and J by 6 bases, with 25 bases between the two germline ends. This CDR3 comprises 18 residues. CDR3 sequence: CASSSRRTKTFHSNEQFF. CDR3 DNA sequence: TGTGCCAGCAGCTCTAGACGGACCAAAACCTTCCACTCCAATGAGCAGTTCTTC.

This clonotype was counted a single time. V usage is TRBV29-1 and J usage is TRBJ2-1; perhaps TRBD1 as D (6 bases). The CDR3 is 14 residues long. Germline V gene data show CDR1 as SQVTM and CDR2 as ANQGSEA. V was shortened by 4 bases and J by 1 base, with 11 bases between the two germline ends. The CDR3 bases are TGCAGCGTTGGAGGGGGAGAGTCCTACAATGAGCAGTTCTTC. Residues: CSVGGGESYNEQFF.

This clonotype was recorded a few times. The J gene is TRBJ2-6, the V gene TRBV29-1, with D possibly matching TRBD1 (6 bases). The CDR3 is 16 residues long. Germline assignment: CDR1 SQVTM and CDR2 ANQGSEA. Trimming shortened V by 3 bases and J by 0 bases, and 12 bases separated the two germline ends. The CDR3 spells CSVDAGVSSGANVLTF. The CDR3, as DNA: TGCAGCGTTGACGCAGGGGTGTCCTCTGGGGCCAACGTCCTGACTTTC. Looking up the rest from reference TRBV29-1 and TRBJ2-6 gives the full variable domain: SAVISQKPSRDICQRGTSLTIQCQVDSQVTMMFWYRQQPGQSLTLIATANQGSEATYESGFVIDKFPISRPNLTFSTLTVSNMSPEDSSIYLCSVDAGVSSGANVLTFGAGSRLTVL.

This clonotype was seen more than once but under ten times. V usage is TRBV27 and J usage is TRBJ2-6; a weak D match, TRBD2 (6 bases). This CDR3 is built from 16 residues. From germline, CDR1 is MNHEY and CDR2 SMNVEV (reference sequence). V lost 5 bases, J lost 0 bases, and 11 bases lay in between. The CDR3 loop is CASSPLGGSGANVLTF. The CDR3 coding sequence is TGTGCCAGCAGTCCCCTGGGGGGCTCTGGGGCCAACGTCCTGACTTTC.